This T cell receptor (beta chain) originates from a study of regulatory T cells in long-lasting Graves disease. Study observations and caveats: Persistent disease was characterized by preferential usage of TRBV28, TRBJ1-2 and TRBJ2-5. The study examined only peripheral blood, not thyroid tissue. Shared public clonotypes totalled about 2,700 in persistent patients, compared with roughly 970 in new patients.

The J segment lost 2 bases and the V segment lost 4 bases, leaving 6 bases of the junction unmatched. Per germline, CDR1 SEHNR and CDR2 FQNEAQ (reference sequence). There are 15 residues in the CDR3. Remarks on this clonotype: Its target is unknown.

Regarding time point: persistent/refractory GD, antithyroid drugs over 5 years with positive TRAb. The authors made the TCR library using RNA they extracted from PBMCs. Arm-PCR of CDR3 regions and iRepertoire HTBI primers were used to build TCR beta libraries. One entry per CDR3 protein results from TCRdb running MiXCR on the multiplex PCR reads. The sample comprises 300,000 to 500,000 distinct CDR3 sequences, roughly 20% of which are singletons, and under 25% rests with the top ten. The sequenced sample was peripheral blood mononuclear cells (PBMCs), obtained when the disease was refractory, from a patient treated with antithyroid drugs. This clonotype originated in a female donor with Graves disease. The genes are TRBV7-9 and TRBJ2-3, with 7 bases that match TRBD1. The CDR3 here is CASSSRDSTTDTQYF. The CDR3 DNA is TGTGCCAGCAGCTCAAGGGACAGCACCACAGATACGCAGTATTTT. The full variable domain, with the rest looked up from reference TRBV7-9 and TRBJ2-3, is DTGVSQNPRHKITKRGQNVTFRCDPISEHNRLYWYRQTLGQGPEFLTYFQNEAQLEKSRLLSDRFSAERPKGSFSTLEIQRTEQGDSAMYLCASSSRDSTTDTQYFGPGTRLTVL.